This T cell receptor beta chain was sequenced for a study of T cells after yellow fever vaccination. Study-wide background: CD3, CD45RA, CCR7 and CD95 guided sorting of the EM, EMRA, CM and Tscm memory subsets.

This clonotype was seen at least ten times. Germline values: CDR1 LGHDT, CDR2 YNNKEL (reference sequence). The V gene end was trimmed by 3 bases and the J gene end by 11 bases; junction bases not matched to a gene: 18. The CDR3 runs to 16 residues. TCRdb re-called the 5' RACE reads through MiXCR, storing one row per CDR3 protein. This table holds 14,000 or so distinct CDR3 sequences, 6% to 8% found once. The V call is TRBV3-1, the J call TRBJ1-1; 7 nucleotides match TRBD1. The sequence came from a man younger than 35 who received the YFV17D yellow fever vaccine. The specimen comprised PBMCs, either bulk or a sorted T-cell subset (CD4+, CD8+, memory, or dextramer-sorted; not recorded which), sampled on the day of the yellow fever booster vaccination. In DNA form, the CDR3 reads TGTGCCAGCAGCCAGTGGGGACAGACAACCAACACTTGGGCTTTCTTT. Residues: CASSQWGQTTNTWAFF. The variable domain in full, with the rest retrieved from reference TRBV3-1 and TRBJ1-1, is DTAVSQTPKYLVTQMGNDKSIKCEQNLGHDTMYWYKQDSKKFLKIMFSYNNKELIINETVPNRFSPKSPDKAHLNLHINSLELGDSAVYFCASSQWGQTTNTWAFFGQGTRLTVV.